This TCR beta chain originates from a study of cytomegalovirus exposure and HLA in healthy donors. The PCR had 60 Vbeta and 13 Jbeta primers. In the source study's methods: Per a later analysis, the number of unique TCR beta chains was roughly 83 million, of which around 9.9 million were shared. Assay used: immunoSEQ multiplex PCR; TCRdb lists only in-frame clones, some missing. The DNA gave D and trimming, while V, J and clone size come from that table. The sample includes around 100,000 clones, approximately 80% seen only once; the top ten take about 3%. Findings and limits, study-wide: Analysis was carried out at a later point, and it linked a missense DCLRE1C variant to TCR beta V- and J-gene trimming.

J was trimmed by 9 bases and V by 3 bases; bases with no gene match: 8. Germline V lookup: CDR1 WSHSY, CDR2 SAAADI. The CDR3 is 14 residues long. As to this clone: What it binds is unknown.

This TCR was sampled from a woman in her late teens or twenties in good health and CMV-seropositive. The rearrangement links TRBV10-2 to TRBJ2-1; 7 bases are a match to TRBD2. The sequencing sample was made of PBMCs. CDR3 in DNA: TGCGCCAGCAGTGACGCGGGAGATCAGAGTGAGCAGTTCTTC. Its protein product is CASSDAGDQSEQFF.